This T cell receptor beta chain derives from a study of CD8 T cells in ankylosing spondylitis. Study observations and caveats: Disease-associated clones were CD8+ and fairly uncommon in peripheral blood. Apparently characteristic of ankylosing spondylitis blood was a TCR beta motif (about eight highly homologous variants).

On this clonotype: The antigen is not known.

MiXCR, applied by TCRdb to the 5' RACE reads, yields one record per CDR3 protein. The data show some 150,000 distinct CDR3 sequences, roughly an eighth seen once. Sequencing input: blood, either unsorted or a sorted T cell fraction (not recorded which). The sequence derives from a female donor with ankylosing spondylitis or in good health (not recorded which).

In nucleotides, the CDR3 is TGTGCCACACTACGGGGCTCAGCTAACTATGGCTACACCTTC. Its protein product is CATLRGSANYGYTF. The chain couples TRBV28 to TRBJ1-2; weak D call: TRBD1 (5 bases). The CDR3 extends over 14 amino acids. CDR1 and CDR2 from the germline V gene are MDHEN and SYDVKM. The V gene lost 10 bases and the J gene lost 0 bases, with 15 bases spanning the gap.